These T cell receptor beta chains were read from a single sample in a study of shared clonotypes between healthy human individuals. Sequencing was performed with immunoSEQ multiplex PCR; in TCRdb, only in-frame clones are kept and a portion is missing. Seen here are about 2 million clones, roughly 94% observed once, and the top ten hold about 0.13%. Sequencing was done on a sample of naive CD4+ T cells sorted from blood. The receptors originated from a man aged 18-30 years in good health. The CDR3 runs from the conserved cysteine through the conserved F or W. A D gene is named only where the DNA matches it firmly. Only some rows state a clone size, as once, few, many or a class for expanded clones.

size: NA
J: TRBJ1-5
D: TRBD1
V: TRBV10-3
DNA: TGTGCCATCATCCCGGGACAGGGGGTTCAGGGGGGCAATCAGCCCCAGCATTTT
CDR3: CAIIPGQGVQGGNQPQHF

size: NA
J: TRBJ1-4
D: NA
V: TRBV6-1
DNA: TGTGCCAGGGCGGCGGGGGTGAGGGAAAAACTGTTTTTT
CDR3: CARAAGVREKLFF

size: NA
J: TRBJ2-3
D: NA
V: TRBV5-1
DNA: TGCGCCAGCAGCTCACGCGGGGGCGACGGGGGTACGCAGTATTTT
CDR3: CASSSRGGDGGTQYF

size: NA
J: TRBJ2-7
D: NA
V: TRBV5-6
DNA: TGTGCCAGCAGCCTGGGCCAAATAAGTCATGTTTACGAGCAGTACTTC
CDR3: CASSLGQISHVYEQYF

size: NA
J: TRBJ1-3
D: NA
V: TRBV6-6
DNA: TGTGCCAGCAGTTACTCGTCCACCAGCTCTGGAAACACCATATATTTT
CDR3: CASSYSSTSSGNTIYF

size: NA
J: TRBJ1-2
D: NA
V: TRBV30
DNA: TGTGCCTGGAGTACTGGGGGCGGCTACACCTTC
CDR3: CAWSTGGGYTF

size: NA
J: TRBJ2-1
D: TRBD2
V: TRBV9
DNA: TGTGCCAGCAGCGTAGTGTCAGGGACTAGCGGCAATGAGCAGTTCTTC
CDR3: CASSVVSGTSGNEQFF

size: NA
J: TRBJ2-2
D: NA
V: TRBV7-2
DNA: TGTGCCAGCAGCGCAACCGGGCCGCCGGGTGGGGAGCTGTTTTTT
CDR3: CASSATGPPGGELFF

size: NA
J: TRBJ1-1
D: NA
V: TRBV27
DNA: TGTGCCAGCAGTCACGGACAGCTGAACACTGAAGCTTTCTTT
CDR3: CASSHGQLNTEAFF

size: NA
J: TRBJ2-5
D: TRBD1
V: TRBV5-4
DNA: TGTGCCAGCAGCGCGACAGGGGGGGGGACCCAGTACTTC
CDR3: CASSATGGGTQYF

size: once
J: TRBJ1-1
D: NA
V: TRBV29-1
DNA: TGCAGCGTAAGTTTTGGGGGGCTGCGGAACACTGAAGCTTTCTTT
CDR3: CSVSFGGLRNTEAFF

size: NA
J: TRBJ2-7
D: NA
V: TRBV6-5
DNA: TGTGCCAGCAGGTTAGCCGGGACCCAGGGCGAGCAGTACTTC
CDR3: CASRLAGTQGEQYF

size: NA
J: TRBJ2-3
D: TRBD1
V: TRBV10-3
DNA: TGTGCCATCAAGGGGACAGCCACAGATACGCAGTATTTT
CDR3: CAIKGTATDTQYF

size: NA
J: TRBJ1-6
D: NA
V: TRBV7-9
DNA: TGTGCCAGCAGCTTCGACCTTCGGGACTCACCCCTCCACTTT
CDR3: CASSFDLRDSPLHF

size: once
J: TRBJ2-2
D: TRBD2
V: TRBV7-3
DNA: TGTGCCAGCAGCCCCCGGACCGGGGGGGCGTTCGGGGAGCTGTTTTTT
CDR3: CASSPRTGGAFGELFF

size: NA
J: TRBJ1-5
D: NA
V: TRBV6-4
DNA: TGTGCCAGCAGTTACCGGGAGGGGCCGCGCAATCAGCCCCAGCATTTT
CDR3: CASSYREGPRNQPQHF

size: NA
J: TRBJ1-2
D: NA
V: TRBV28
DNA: TGTGCCAGCAGTTCGGGACACCCGAACGGGAAACTATCAGGCTACACCTTC
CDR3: CASSSGHPNGKLSGYTF

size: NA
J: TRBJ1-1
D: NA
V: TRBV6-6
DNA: TGTGCCAGCAGTGACGGGACGGTAATGAACACTGAAGCTTTCTTT
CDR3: CASSDGTVMNTEAFF

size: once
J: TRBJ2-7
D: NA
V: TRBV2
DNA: TGTGCCAGCAGGGATACGTTGGGGCAGTACTTC
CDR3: CASRDTLGQYF

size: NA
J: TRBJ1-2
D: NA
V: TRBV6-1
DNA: TGTGCCAGCAGTGAAGCGCCCGGGCCCTATGGCTACACCTTC
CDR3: CASSEAPGPYGYTF

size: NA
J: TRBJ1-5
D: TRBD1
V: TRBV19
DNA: TGTGCCAGTACCGCCGGGACAGGGGGGCCCCAGCATTTT
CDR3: CASTAGTGGPQHF

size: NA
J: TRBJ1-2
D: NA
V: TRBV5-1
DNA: TGCGCCAGCAGCTTGGCGGCGGGTATGGGAGTCAGGCCTAACTATGGCTACACCTTC
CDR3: CASSLAAGMGVRPNYGYTF

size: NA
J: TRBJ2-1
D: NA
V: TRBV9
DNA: TGTGCCAGCAGCGAGGGCAATGAGCAGTTCTTC
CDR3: CASSEGNEQFF

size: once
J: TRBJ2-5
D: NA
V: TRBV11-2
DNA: TGTGCCAGCAGTCTCGAATGGGAGACCCAGTACTTC
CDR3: CASSLEWETQYF

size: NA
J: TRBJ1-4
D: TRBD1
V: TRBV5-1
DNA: TGCGCCAGCAGCTCCGGACAGGGGACTAATGAAAAACTGTTTTTT
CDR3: CASSSGQGTNEKLFF

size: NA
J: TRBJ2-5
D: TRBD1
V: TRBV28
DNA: TGTGCCAGCAGTTTGACAGGGATTGGGAAAGAGACCCAGTACTTC
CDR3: CASSLTGIGKETQYF

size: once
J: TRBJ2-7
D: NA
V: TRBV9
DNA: TGTGCCAGCAGCCTCTACGAGCAGTACTTC
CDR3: CASSLYEQYF

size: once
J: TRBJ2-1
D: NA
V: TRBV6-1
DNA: TGTGCCAGTCTTCTCTCGGGGTTATCCTACAATGAGCAGTTCTTC
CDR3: CASLLSGLSYNEQFF

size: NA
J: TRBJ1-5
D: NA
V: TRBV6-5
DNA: TGTGCCAGCAGGAAGGCGGGTAAGAGCAATCAGCCCCAGCATTTT
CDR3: CASRKAGKSNQPQHF

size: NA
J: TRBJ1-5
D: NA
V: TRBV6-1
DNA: TGTGCCAGCGGGGAGAAAGGGAGCAATCAGCCCCAGCATTTT
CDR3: CASGEKGSNQPQHF

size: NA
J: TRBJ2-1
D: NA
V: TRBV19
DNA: TGTGCCAGTAGTATTTACGACGGTTGGCAGAATGAGCAGTTCTTC
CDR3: CASSIYDGWQNEQFF

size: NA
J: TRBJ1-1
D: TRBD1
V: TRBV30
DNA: TGTGCACCCCCAACCGGGACAGGGGGAAAGAACACTGAAGCTTTCTTT
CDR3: CAPPTGTGGKNTEAFF

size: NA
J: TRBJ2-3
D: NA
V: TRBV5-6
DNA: TGTGCCAGCAGACCCCAAAGGTTCACAGATACGCAGTATTTT
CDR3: CASRPQRFTDTQYF

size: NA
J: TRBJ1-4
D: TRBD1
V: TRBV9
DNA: TGTGCCAGCAGCGCGGGACAGTCTGGTGAAAAACTGTTTTTT
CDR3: CASSAGQSGEKLFF

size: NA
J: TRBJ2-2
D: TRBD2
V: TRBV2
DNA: TGTGCCAGCAGTGGGGAGGGCGCCGGGGAGCTGTTTTTT
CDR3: CASSGEGAGELFF

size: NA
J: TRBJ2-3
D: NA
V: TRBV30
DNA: TGTGCCTGGAGTAAGTCTAGCACAGATACGCAGTATTTT
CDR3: CAWSKSSTDTQYF

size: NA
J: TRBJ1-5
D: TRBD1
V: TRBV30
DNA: TGTGCCTGGAGTCATTCGTCCGGGACAGGGGGTCAGCCCCAGCATTTT
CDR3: CAWSHSSGTGGQPQHF

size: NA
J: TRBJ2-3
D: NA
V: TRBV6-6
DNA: TGTGCCAGCGGTTACATCACAGATACGCAGTATTTT
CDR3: CASGYITDTQYF

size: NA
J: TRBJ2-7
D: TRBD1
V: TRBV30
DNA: TGTGCCTGGAGTAGGGACAGGGTCGAGCAGTACTTC
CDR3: CAWSRDRVEQYF

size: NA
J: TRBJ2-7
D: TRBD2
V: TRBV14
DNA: TGTGCCAGCAGCCAGGAACTAGCGGGGGTCTACGAGCAGTACTTC
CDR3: CASSQELAGVYEQYF

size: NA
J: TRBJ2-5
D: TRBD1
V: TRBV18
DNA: TGTGCCAGCTCACCTACAGGGGGCAGACAAGAGACCCAGTACTTC
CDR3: CASSPTGGRQETQYF

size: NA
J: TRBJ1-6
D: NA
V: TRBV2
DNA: TGTGCCAGCAGCCCGGGACTATCCAGTTCACCCCTCCACTTT
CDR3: CASSPGLSSSPLHF

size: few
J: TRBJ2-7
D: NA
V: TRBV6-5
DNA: TGTGCCAGCAGTCCCTCCCACAGCTCCTACGAGCAGTACTTC
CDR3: CASSPSHSSYEQYF

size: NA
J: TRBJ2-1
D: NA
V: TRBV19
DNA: TGTGCCAGCGACCCGGGGGCTAGCTCCTACAATGAGCAGTTCTTC
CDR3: CASDPGASSYNEQFF

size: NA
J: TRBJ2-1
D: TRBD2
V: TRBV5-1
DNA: TGCGCCAGCAGCTCCGAAGCGGGAACCAACAATGAGCAGTTCTTC
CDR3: CASSSEAGTNNEQFF

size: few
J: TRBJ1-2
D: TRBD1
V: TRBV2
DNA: TGTGCCAGCACCGGACAGGCGGACTATGGCTACACCTTC
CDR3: CASTGQADYGYTF

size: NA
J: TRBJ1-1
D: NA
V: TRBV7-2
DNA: TGTGCCAGCAGCTTAGATGGGGCCCCGGGCACTGAAGCTTTCTTT
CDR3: CASSLDGAPGTEAFF

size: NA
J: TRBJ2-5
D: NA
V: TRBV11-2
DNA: TGTGCCAGCAGCTTATCACTAGCAGAGACCCAGTACTTC
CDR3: CASSLSLAETQYF

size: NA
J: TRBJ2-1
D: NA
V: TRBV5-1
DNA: TGCGCCAGCAGCTTTAGCGGCCGCGGGGATGAGCAGTTCTTC
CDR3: CASSFSGRGDEQFF

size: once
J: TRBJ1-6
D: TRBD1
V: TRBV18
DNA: TGTGCCAGCTCACCAGTCCCGGGACAGGGGTCAGGGTCACCCCTCCACTTT
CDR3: CASSPVPGQGSGSPLHF

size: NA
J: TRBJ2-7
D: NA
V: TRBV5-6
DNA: TGTGCCAGCAGCTTTAGGACTACGGACTACGAGCAGTACTTC
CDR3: CASSFRTTDYEQYF

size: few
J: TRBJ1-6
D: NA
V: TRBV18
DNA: TGTGCCAGCTCATCACAGAGGGTGCCAAATAATTCACCCCTCCACTTT
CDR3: CASSSQRVPNNSPLHF

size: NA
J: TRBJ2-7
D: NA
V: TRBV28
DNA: TGTGCCAGCACCCCTGGGGGGGCAGGACACTACGAGCAGTACTTC
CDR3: CASTPGGAGHYEQYF

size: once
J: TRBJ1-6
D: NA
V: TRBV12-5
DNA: TGTGCTAGTGGTCCCACCCCCCCTTCACCCCTCCACTTT
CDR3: CASGPTPPSPLHF

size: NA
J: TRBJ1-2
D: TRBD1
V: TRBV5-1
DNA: TGCGCCAGCAGCTTGGATGCAGGGGGTTATGGCTACACCTTC
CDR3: CASSLDAGGYGYTF

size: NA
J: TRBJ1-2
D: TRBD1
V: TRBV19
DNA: TGTGCCAGTGGGACAGGGGGCGGAGGACTCTATGGCTACACCTTC
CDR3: CASGTGGGGLYGYTF

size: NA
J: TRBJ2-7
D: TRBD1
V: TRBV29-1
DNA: TGCAGCGCCCAATCCGGGACAGGGGCCTCCTACGAGCAGTACTTC
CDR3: CSAQSGTGASYEQYF

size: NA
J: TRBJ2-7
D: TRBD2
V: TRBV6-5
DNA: TGTGCCAGCAGTTACTCCCGGGACTACAGCGAGCAGTACTTC
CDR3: CASSYSRDYSEQYF

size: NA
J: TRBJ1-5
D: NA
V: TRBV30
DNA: TGTGCCTGGAGCCCAGGGGTCAATCAGCCCCAGCATTTT
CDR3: CAWSPGVNQPQHF

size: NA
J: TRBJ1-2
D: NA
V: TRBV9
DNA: TGTGCCAGCAGCCCCAGTCTGGACCTCTATGGCTACACCTTC
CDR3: CASSPSLDLYGYTF